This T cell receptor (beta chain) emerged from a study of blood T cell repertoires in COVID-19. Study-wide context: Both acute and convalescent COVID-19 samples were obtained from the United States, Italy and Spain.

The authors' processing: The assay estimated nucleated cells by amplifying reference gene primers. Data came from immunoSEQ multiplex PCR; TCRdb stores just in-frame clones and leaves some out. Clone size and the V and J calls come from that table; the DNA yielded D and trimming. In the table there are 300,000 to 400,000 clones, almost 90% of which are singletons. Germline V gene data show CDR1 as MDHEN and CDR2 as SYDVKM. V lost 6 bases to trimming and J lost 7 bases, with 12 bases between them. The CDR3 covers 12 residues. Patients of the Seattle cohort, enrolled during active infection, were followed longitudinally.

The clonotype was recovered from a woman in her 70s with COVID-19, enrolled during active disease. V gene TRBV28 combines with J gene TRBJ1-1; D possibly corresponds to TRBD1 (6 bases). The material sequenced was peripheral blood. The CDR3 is CASRPTGYEAFF. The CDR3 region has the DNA TGTGCCAGCAGACCTACAGGGTATGAAGCTTTCTTT.